The sequence of this TCR beta chain was determined in a study of blood T cells in healthy people across ages (dated by TCRdb to between 2014 and 2017). About the full investigation: In model experiments, template switching captured about one uniquely barcoded TCR beta cDNA molecule for every two T cells. Using deep sequencing normalized with unique cDNA molecular identifiers, the study measured how TCR beta repertoire diversity changes with age. The donors were divided into four age groups: young (average approximately 17 years), middle-aged (around 41), aged (roughly 60) and long-lived (about 80). Two additional independent replicas of 1 million unique cDNA reads from the same blood draw were analyzed for two donors (one aged 18 to 30 and one aged 80 or older). Broad study findings and their caveats: Compared with the aged group, the long-lived group had more naive CD4+ T cells, fewer expanded clones and increased TCR diversity, a pattern suggesting age selection. Observed TCR beta diversity per million T cells fell roughly linearly with age, and a significant reduction was already apparent by age about 36. Bulk unsorted PBMC profiling prevented conclusive comparison of naive and antigen-experienced compartments. Estimates of total diversity based on one million sequenced T cells were considered lower bounds and underestimates. Because donor CMV infection status was unknown, age-related changes in expanded clonotypes were potentially confounded. A strong correlation was found between observed TCR beta diversity and the percentage of naive T cells measured by flow cytometry.

Library preparation was by 5' RACE. The instrument given in TCRdb is Illumina HiSeq 2500. A second roughly 6 to 11 cycle PCR used a sample-barcoded 5' primer and a J-beta primer mix. A template-switch 5' adaptor carrying 12 random nucleotides introduced a unique molecular identifier onto each TCR beta cDNA molecule. Each sample yielded at least 3 million CDR3-containing paired-end reads. First-strand cDNA was synthesized from all RNA with the Mint cDNA synthesis kit, primed by a TRBC-specific oligonucleotide. Following uracil-DNA glycosylase treatment, a first 18-cycle PCR with universal primers M1SS and BC2_uni_R was performed on all cDNA. The published analysis was carried out like this. Each sample was normalized by randomly selecting 1 million high-quality reads, each carrying a distinct molecular identifier. Reads sharing molecular identifiers were discarded rather than binned into consensus sequences. MiTCR, set to a Q25 quality threshold and the strictest error-elimination algorithm, was used for CDR3 identification, clonotype clustering and error correction. Lower-bound total TCR beta diversity was estimated with a nonparametric unseen species model using Euler transformation. TCRdb reprocessing: public reads trimmed at Q25 with fastp, clones called with MiXCR, in-frame beta chains kept. Duplicate CDR3 protein sequences are folded into a single record with the most common DNA and genes. TCRdb's processing, not the authors', yielded these V and J calls. Within this sample are over a million distinct CDR3 sequences, with about 25% of them counted one time only. The biggest ten clones account for less than 0.85% of the sample.

A word on this clonotype: Its antigen is not yet known. The germline gene is not matched at one end of the junction; a read error may be the cause.

Including the terminal cysteine and phenylalanine, the CDR3 comprises 12 residues. Just CDR3 DNA is preserved here, 36 bases in frame from base 1. Sequences SSHAT (CDR1) and FNYEAQ (CDR2) are obtained from the germline V gene (reference sequence). Donors were about 36 systemically healthy Caucasian individuals from Russia aged roughly 6 to 100 years. Each donor gave roughly 11 milliliters of peripheral blood, drawn into EDTA-treated Vacutainer tubes. Ficoll-Paque density-gradient centrifugation was used to isolate PBMCs, with at least 6.5 million per sample. Trizol reagent was used to extract total RNA from PBMCs, with at least 6 micrograms per sample. The percentages of naive CD45RAhigh/CD27high T cells were determined by flow cytometry on a PBMC aliquot from every donor. The sample was also reused in another study, on T cells of mothers and their children. The second study also describes: Donors were nine systemically healthy Caucasian individuals: three mothers and their six children. cDNA synthesis used all of the extracted RNA, with 1.5 ug of RNA in each 15 ul reaction. In the second PCR, the M1S primer introduced both the sample barcodes and 2-4 random nucleotides. More than 9 million TCR beta CDR3 reads were obtained from each mother, and 2.5 million to 3 million reads were obtained from each child. Thymic selection similarly shapes TCR recombination output in related and unrelated pairs, with minor effect from inherited differences. Normalized repertoire overlap in related mother-child pairs was always slightly higher than in unrelated mother-child pairs, but the difference was never significant. Persistent microchimeric T cell clones were not detected, at a sensitivity of 95 to 100 clones per million clonotypes. Deep NGS was used in the study to compare the TCR beta repertoires of mothers and children and to look for features that separate related mother-child pairs from unrelated individuals. Mothers averaged roughly 40 +/- 4 years of age and children averaged about 12 +/- 4 years. Libraries were sequenced on Illumina HiSeq 2000 with 100+100 nt paired-end reads after adapter ligation with NEBNext reagents. To avoid cross-contamination, the mother libraries and the child libraries were prepared a month apart and sequenced in separate runs. For each donor, between about 450,000 and 2,300,000 distinct TCR beta clonotypes were identified. Naive TCR beta clonotypes were estimated from low-frequency clonotypes matched to each donor's FACS-determined naive share, without sorting.

The sample taken for sequencing was blood. The sequence was obtained from a girl aged 2 to 9 in good health. The chain is made from TRBV7-7 and TRBJ2-5; the best D guess is TRBD2, with 5 bases matching. The sequenced DNA: TGTGCTAGCAGCGGTAACGGGGAGACCCAGTACTTC. Its amino acids are CASSGNGETQYF.